Listed below are T cell receptor beta chains from one sample, sequenced in a study of spatial heterogeneity in lung cancer. Each CDR3 protein is one row after TCRdb ran MiXCR on the 5' RACE reads. The sample has some 97,000 distinct CDR3 sequences, 3.5% to 5% seen once; the top ten hold 21%. Sequences were derived from lung tumor tissue, sampled at surgery. The source of these receptors is a male donor with early-stage non-small cell lung cancer. Each CDR3 is given with its conserved first and last residue. A D gene is named only where the DNA matches it firmly. Clone size is not always given. Where it is, it says once, few, many or a class for expanded clones.

CDR3	DNA	size	D	V	J
CATSRDPGSGNTIYF	TGTGCCACCAGCAGAGATCCAGGATCTGGAAACACCATATATTTT	many	NA	TRBV15	TRBJ1-3
CSASRVFGSYNSPLHF	TGCAGTGCTAGTCGAGTTTTTGGCTCCTATAATTCACCCCTCCACTTT	many	NA	TRBV20-1	TRBJ1-6
CASSPGQGAETYEQYF	TGTGCCAGCAGTCCCGGACAGGGGGCTGAAACCTACGAGCAGTACTTC	many	TRBD1	TRBV28	TRBJ2-7
CAISEYASGRIGNEQFF	TGTGCCATCAGTGAGTACGCTAGCGGGAGAATCGGGAATGAGCAGTTCTTC	many	TRBD2	TRBV10-3	TRBJ2-1
CASSSWTGGSNGANVLTF	TGCGCCAGCAGTAGTTGGACAGGGGGCTCCAATGGGGCCAACGTCCTGACTTTC	many	TRBD1	TRBV5-1	TRBJ2-6
CASSKQGNTEAFF	TGTGCCAGCAGCAAACAGGGGAACACTGAAGCTTTCTTT	many	NA	TRBV7-9	TRBJ1-1
CASRIQGFVSYEQYF	TGTGCCAGCAGAATACAGGGTTTCGTCTCCTACGAGCAGTACTTC	many	NA	TRBV28	TRBJ2-7
CASTSAASTYNEQFF	TGTGCCAGCACCTCCGCCGCGTCCACTTACAATGAGCAGTTCTTC	many	NA	TRBV12-3/TRBV12-4	TRBJ2-1
CASSLAAADGNTIYF	TGCGCCAGCAGCTTGGCGGCAGCAGATGGAAACACCATATATTTT	many	NA	TRBV5-1	TRBJ1-3
CASSYDSGYEQYF	TGTGCCAGCAGTTACGACTCGGGCTACGAGCAGTACTTC	many	NA	TRBV6-5	TRBJ2-7
CASMRGYTQYF	TGTGCCAGCATGAGGGGATATACGCAGTATTTT	many	NA	TRBV28	TRBJ2-3
CASSINRYSGDDTEAFF	TGTGCTAGCAGCATTAATAGATATTCAGGGGACGACACTGAAGCTTTCTTT	few	NA	TRBV7-7	TRBJ1-1
CSVDLAGENEQFF	TGCAGCGTTGACCTAGCGGGAGAGAATGAGCAGTTCTTC	many	TRBD2	TRBV29-1	TRBJ2-1
CASSQAGLMAGELFF	TGCGCCAGCAGCCAAGCGGGCCTCATGGCCGGGGAGCTGTTTTTT	few	NA	TRBV4-1	TRBJ2-2
CSALEGGTDTQYF	TGCAGTGCCCTGGAGGGCGGTACAGATACGCAGTATTTT	many	NA	TRBV20-1	TRBJ2-3
CASIAGTTYEQYF	TGTGCCAGCATAGCGGGTACTACCTACGAGCAGTACTTC	few	TRBD2	TRBV2	TRBJ2-7
CASSRGRSGEQYF	TGTGCCAGCAGCCGAGGGAGGTCCGGAGAGCAGTACTTC	NA	NA	TRBV7-7	TRBJ2-7
CASSPADGAGGQGDNEQFF	TGCGCCAGCAGCCCCGCTGACGGAGCGGGAGGCCAAGGGGACAATGAGCAGTTCTTC	many	TRBD2	TRBV5-1	TRBJ2-1
CASSMGSEKLFF	TGTGCCAGCAGTATGGGTTCGGAAAAACTGTTTTTT	NA	NA	TRBV28	TRBJ1-4
CASTPTSGSGANVLTF	TGTGCCAGCACCCCCACAAGCGGGTCTGGGGCCAACGTCCTGACTTTC	many	NA	TRBV13	TRBJ2-6
CSAKQGGDEKLFF	TGCAGTGCCAAACAGGGAGGGGACGAAAAACTGTTTTTT	many	NA	TRBV20-1	TRBJ1-4
CASSLDVSGNTIYF	TGCGCCAGCAGCTTGGATGTCTCTGGAAACACCATATATTTT	few	NA	TRBV5-1	TRBJ1-3
CASSVGGEWKSPLHF	TGTGCCAGCAGCGTAGGAGGCGAATGGAAGTCACCCCTCCACTTT	many	NA	TRBV9	TRBJ1-6
CASSPDSGRAQYF	TGTGCCAGCAGCCCGGATAGCGGGAGGGCGCAGTATTTT	NA	TRBD2	TRBV3-1	TRBJ2-3
CSAGTGIYEQYF	TGCAGCGCTGGGACAGGGATTTACGAGCAGTACTTC	many	TRBD1	TRBV29-1	TRBJ2-7
CSARPAAYEQYF	TGCAGTGCCCGGCCCGCAGCCTACGAGCAGTACTTC	NA	NA	TRBV20-1	TRBJ2-7
CASSHTQPQHF	TGTGCCAGCAGTCACACTCAGCCCCAGCATTTT	many	NA	TRBV28	TRBJ1-5
CASTGTSRRNEQFF	TGTGCCAGTACCGGGACTAGTCGACGAAATGAGCAGTTCTTC	many	TRBD2	TRBV7-2	TRBJ2-1
CASSQGLRGHEQYF	TGTGCCAGCAGCCAGGGCCTACGGGGTCACGAGCAGTACTTC	NA	NA	TRBV5-4	TRBJ2-7
CASRLAYQETQYF	TGTGCCAGCAGACTAGCTTATCAAGAGACCCAGTACTTC	many	NA	TRBV27	TRBJ2-5
CASGGWNSDEQYF	TGTGCCAGTGGGGGGTGGAACTCCGACGAGCAGTACTTC	many	NA	TRBV27	TRBJ2-7
CSARAIGLYSNQPQHF	TGCAGTGCTAGAGCCATCGGACTCTATAGCAATCAGCCCCAGCATTTT	many	NA	TRBV20-1	TRBJ1-5
CAGTATLTGELFF	TGTGCCGGGACAGCAACCCTCACCGGGGAGCTGTTTTTT	many	TRBD1	TRBV7-9	TRBJ2-2
CASRATGLTNSPLHF	TGTGCCAGCAGGGCCACGGGGTTGACAAATTCACCCCTCCACTTT	NA	NA	TRBV11-2	TRBJ1-6
CSAADSGSTEAFF	TGCAGTGCGGCGGACAGTGGGTCCACTGAAGCTTTCTTT	few	NA	TRBV20-1	TRBJ1-1
CASSPYGGADTDTQYF	TGTGCCAGCAGTCCGTATGGGGGGGCGGACACAGATACGCAGTATTTT	many	NA	TRBV12-3/TRBV12-4	TRBJ2-3
CASSRDRDQTQYF	TGCGCCAGCAGCAGGGACAGGGACCAGACCCAGTACTTC	NA	TRBD1	TRBV10-1	TRBJ2-5
CASIPSTGDGNTIYF	TGTGCCAGCATCCCGTCGACAGGGGATGGAAACACCATATATTTT	many	TRBD1	TRBV6-1	TRBJ1-3
CATLDGGLYTF	TGTGCCACCCTAGACGGCGGACTCTACACCTTC	few	NA	TRBV6-5	TRBJ1-2